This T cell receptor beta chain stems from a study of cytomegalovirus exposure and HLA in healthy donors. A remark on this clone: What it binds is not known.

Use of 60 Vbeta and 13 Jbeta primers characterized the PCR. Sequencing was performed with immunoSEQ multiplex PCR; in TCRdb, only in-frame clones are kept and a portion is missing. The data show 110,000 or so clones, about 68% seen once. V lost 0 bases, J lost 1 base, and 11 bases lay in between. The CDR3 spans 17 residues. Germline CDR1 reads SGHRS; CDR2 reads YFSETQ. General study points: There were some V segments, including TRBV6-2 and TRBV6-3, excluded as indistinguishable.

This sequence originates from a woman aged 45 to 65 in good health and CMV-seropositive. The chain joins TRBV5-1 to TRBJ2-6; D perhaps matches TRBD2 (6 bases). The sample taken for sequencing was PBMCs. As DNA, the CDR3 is TGCGCCAGCAGCTTGGATCAGGGAGGATCTGGGGCCAACGTCCTGACTTTC. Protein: CASSLDQGGSGANVLTF.